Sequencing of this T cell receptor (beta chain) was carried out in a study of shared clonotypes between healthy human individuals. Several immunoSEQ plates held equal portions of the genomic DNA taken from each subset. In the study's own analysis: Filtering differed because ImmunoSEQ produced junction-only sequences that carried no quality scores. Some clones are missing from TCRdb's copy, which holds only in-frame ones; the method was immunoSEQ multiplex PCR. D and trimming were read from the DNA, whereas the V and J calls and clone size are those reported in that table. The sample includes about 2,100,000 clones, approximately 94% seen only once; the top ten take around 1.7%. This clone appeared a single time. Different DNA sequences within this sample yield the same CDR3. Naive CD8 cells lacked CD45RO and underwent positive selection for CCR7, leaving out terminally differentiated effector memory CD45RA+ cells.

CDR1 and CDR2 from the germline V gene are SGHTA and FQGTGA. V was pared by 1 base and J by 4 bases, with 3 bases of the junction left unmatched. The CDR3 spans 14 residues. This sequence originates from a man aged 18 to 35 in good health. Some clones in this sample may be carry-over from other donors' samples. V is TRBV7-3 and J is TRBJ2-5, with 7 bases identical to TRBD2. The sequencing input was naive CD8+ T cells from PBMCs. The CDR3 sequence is CASSLSGRGETQYF. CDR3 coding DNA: TGTGCCAGCAGCTTAAGTGGGAGGGGAGAGACCCAGTACTTC.